The 21 T cell receptor beta chains listed next were all sequenced from one sample in a study of OX40 agonist ivuxolimab in advanced cancers. The table came from immunoSEQ multiplex PCR; TCRdb's copy has only in-frame clones and leaves some out. This table holds 70,000 to 95,000 clones, around four fifths found once. The specimen was CD4+ or CD8+ T cells sorted from blood, collected in a trial of the OX40 agonist ivuxolimab. All receptors derive from an adult with an advanced solid tumor such as melanoma, head and neck, liver or kidney cancer.

V usage is TRBV2 and J usage is TRBJ1-2; D is ambiguous. This CDR3 has 15 residues. Trimming stripped 0 bases from V and 7 bases from J, with 15 bases between. Germline V gene lookup returns CDR1 SNHLY and CDR2 FYNNEI. Here the CDR3 reads CASSEAIGDMPGYTF. Here the CDR3 DNA reads TGTGCCAGCAGTGAAGCAATAGGTGACATGCCTGGCTACACCTTC.

This sequence joins TRBV7-2 and TRBJ2-2; the D gene could be TRBD1 or TRBD2 (5 bases each). The CDR3 has 14 amino acids. CDR1 and CDR2 (germline): SGHTA, FQGNSA. V lost 1 base and J lost 6, with 9 bases in between. The CDR3 DNA sequence: TGTGCCAGCAGCTTAGTTCTGGGGGCCGGGGAGCTGTTTTTT. Protein: CASSLVLGAGELFF.

This chain uses TRBV29-1 with TRBJ1-1; the D gene is possibly TRBD1 (6 bases). Germline CDR1 and CDR2: SQVTM and ANQGSEA. The length of the CDR3 is 16 residues. The V gene lost 6 bases and the J gene lost 2 bases, with 22 bases spanning the gap. CDR3 sequence reads: CSVLGSGGRVNTEAFF. CDR3 bases: TGCAGCGTCCTGGGTTCGGGGGGCAGAGTCAACACTGAAGCTTTCTTT.

This clone was detected only a few times. The chain joins TRBV7-8 to TRBJ1-5; D gene uncertain. Germline V gene sequence: CDR1 SGHVS, CDR2 FQNEAQ. Trimming took 5 bases from V and 3 from J, leaving 5 bases between them. CDR3 length: 12 amino acids. CDR3 protein: CASSDYNQPQHF. The CDR3 DNA reads TGTGCCAGCAGCGATTACAATCAGCCCCAGCATTTT.

Only a few counts were recorded for this clone. This chain uses TRBV5-1 with TRBJ1-6; TRBD1 matches 7 bases. The CDR3 sequence is 15 residues long. After removal of 6 bases from V and 8 bases from J, the junction contained 11 bases not matched to a gene. From germline, CDR1 is SGHRS and CDR2 YFSETQ. CDR3 bases: TGCGCCAGCACCTTATTGGGACAGCAGCATTCACCCCTCCACTTT. Translating gives CASTLLGQQHSPLHF.

The chain couples TRBV28 to TRBJ1-1; D remains ambiguous. Germline V gene data show CDR1 as MDHEN and CDR2 as SYDVKM. This CDR3 comprises 14 residues. Trimming pared 4 bases from V and 1 base from J, leaving 10 bases between. DNA for the CDR3: TGTGCCAGCAGTTCCTCGGGCCCGAACACTGAAGCTTTCTTT. Translated: CASSSSGPNTEAFF.

The genes are TRBV18 and TRBJ1-2; unclear D gene. Germline CDR1 and CDR2: KGHSH and LQKENI. The V gene lost 3 bases and the J gene lost 0 bases, with 14 bases spanning the gap. This CDR3 has 16 amino acids. Written as DNA, the CDR3 is TGTGCCAGCTCACCTTCCCAGAAACCCTCTAACTATGGCTACACCTTC. Residues: CASSPSQKPSNYGYTF.

This chain links TRBV5-5 with TRBJ2-1; 13 bases line up with TRBD2. The CDR3 is made up of 15 amino acids. In germline, CDR1 is SGHKS, CDR2 YYEKEE (reference sequence). J was trimmed by 9 bases and V by 4 bases; bases with no gene match: 7. The CDR3 loop reads CASSPTSGGAGEQFF. DNA for the CDR3: TGTGCCAGCAGCCCTACTAGCGGGGGGGCCGGTGAGCAGTTCTTC.

This chain connects TRBV18 to TRBJ2-7, with D possibly matching TRBD1 (5 bases). The germline gives CDR1 KGHSH, CDR2 LQKENI. V lost 2 bases and J lost 0, with 11 bases in between. The CDR3 runs 15 residues. The CDR3 sequence is CASSPAQAFSYEQYF. The CDR3 bases are TGTGCCAGCTCACCAGCACAGGCGTTCTCCTACGAGCAGTACTTC.

The chain carries TRBV14 and TRBJ1-5; 7 bases align to TRBD1. The CDR3 loop spans 14 amino acids. CDR1 and CDR2 from the germline V gene are SGHDN and FVKESK. The J segment lost 10 bases and the V segment lost 0 bases, leaving 6 bases of the junction unmatched. In DNA, the CDR3 is TGTGCCAGCAGCCAAGATAGGGGGCAACGTCCCCAGCATTTT. Translated, it gives CASSQDRGQRPQHF.

This chain joins TRBV19 and TRBJ2-3; 10 bases are a match to TRBD1. Germline V gene data show CDR1 as LNHDA and CDR2 as SQIVND (reference sequence). The trim removed 7 bases at V and 1 base at J, leaving 5 bases unmatched. This CDR3 region has 15 residues. This chain's CDR3 is CASKSGTGGTDTQYF. The CDR3 nucleotides read TGTGCCAGTAAGTCCGGGACAGGGGGCACAGATACGCAGTATTTT.

The chain recombines TRBV2 with TRBJ1-2; 7 bases align to TRBD1. The CDR3 consists of 12 residues. J was trimmed by 7 bases and V by 7 bases; bases with no gene match: 6. Looked up from germline, CDR1 is SNHLY and CDR2 is FYNNEI. The CDR3, as DNA: TGTGCCAGCACCCGGCAGGGGGGTGGCTACACCTTC. Protein sequence: CASTRQGGGYTF.

V is TRBV7-2 and J is TRBJ1-1, with D possibly matching TRBD1 (5 bases). The CDR3 extends over 15 amino acids. V was shortened by 0 bases and J by 1 base, with 9 bases between the two germline ends. Germline V gene lookup returns CDR1 SGHTA and CDR2 FQGNSA. CDR3 sequence (DNA): TGTGCCAGCAGCTTAGCGGCGACAGCGAACACTGAAGCTTTCTTT. The encoded protein is CASSLAATANTEAFF.

This clone showed up just once. V usage is TRBV5-1 and J usage is TRBJ2-3, with 8 bases lining up with TRBD2. The CDR3 is made up of 15 amino acids. J lost 3 bases, V lost 1 base, and 4 bases had no gene match. The germline V gene has CDR1 SGHRS and CDR2 YFSETQ. CDR3 DNA sequence: TGCGCCAGCAGCTTGTCGGCTAGCGGGACAGATACGCAGTATTTT. Translating it yields CASSLSASGTDTQYF.

V and J are TRBV7-2 and TRBJ2-4; D gene uncertain. The germline V gene has CDR1 SGHTA and CDR2 FQGNSA. Trimming removed 0 bases at V and 0 bases at J, with 12 bases between. The length of the CDR3 is 17 residues. In DNA form, the CDR3 reads TGTGCCAGCAGCTTAGCGCTTCGCATGGGAGCCAAAAACATTCAGTACTTC. Protein product: CASSLALRMGAKNIQYF.

This clone has more than one count but fewer than ten. This rearrangement joins TRBV19 to TRBJ2-7; the match to TRBD2 covers 13 bases. The V segment lost 9 bases and the J segment 9 bases; nucleotides outside the gene matches: 11. The CDR3 is made up of 14 amino acids. Germline V lookup: CDR1 LNHDA, CDR2 SQIVND (reference sequence). The CDR3 is CASRGLAGEGGQYF. The CDR3 nucleotides read TGTGCCAGCCGCGGACTAGCGGGAGAAGGCGGGCAGTACTTC. Complete variable domain (other parts from reference TRBV19 and TRBJ2-7): DGGITQSPKYLFRKEGQNVTLSCEQNLNHDAMYWYRQDPGQGLRLIYYSQIVNDFQKGDIAEGYSVSREKKESFPLTVTSAQKNPTAFYLCASRGLAGEGGQYFGPGTRLTVT.

The chain links TRBV29-1 to TRBJ1-4; D unclear. Trimming removed 4 bases from V and 7 bases from J, with 7 bases in between. CDR3 length: 11 amino acids. Germline V gene data show CDR1 as SQVTM and CDR2 as ANQGSEA. The CDR3 bases are TGCAGCGTTGGGGAGGGTGAAAAACTGTTTTTT. It yields the protein CSVGEGEKLFF.

The CDR3, as DNA: TGTGCCAGCAGCTTAGTAGGGGCTAAGACCCAGTACTTC. Amino acids: CASSLVGAKTQYF. The chain carries TRBV7-6 and TRBJ2-5, with D possibly matching TRBD1 (5 bases). The V and J ends lost 1 base and 6 bases respectively, with 9 bases between them. This CDR3 spans 13 amino acids. Germline-derived CDR1 and CDR2 are SGHVS and FNYEAQ.

The V and J genes are TRBV5-4 and TRBJ1-1; TRBD1 aligns across 7 bases. The CDR3 sequence is 15 residues long. V lost 2 bases to trimming and J lost 4 bases; unmatched junction nucleotides: 8. CDR1 SGHNT and CDR2 YYREEE come from the germline V gene (reference sequence). The CDR3 bases are TGTGCCAGCAGCTTAGCGACAGGGAGGACCACTGAAGCTTTCTTT. As protein: CASSLATGRTTEAFF.

The genes are TRBV7-8 and TRBJ2-7; 8 positions agree with TRBD2. The CDR3 consists of 16 residues. CDR1 and CDR2 from the germline V gene are SGHVS and FQNEAQ. With 3 bases clipped from V and 6 bases from J, the junction kept 13 bases outside the gene matches. CDR3 bases: TGTGCCAGCAGCTTGAGGGGGGGACTAGAATCGGGCGAGCAGTACTTC. It encodes CASSLRGGLESGEQYF.

This rearrangement joins TRBV28 to TRBJ2-3; D ambiguous. Germline assignment: CDR1 MDHEN and CDR2 SYDVKM. The CDR3 totals 12 residues. Trimming took off 6 bases at V and 4 bases at J, with 8 bases between the two ends. The CDR3 coding sequence is TGTGCCAGCAGCTCCAGCTCAGATACGCAGTATTTT. As protein: CASSSSSDTQYF. Complete variable domain (other parts from reference TRBV28 and TRBJ2-3): DVKVTQSSRYLVKRTGEKVFLECVQDMDHENMFWYRQDPGLGLRLIYFSYDVKMKEKGDIPEGYSVSREKKERFSLILESASTNQTSMYLCASSSSSDTQYFGPGTRLTVL.